This entry lists 15 T cell receptor beta chains sequenced from one sample in a study of STAT5B mutations in CD4+ large granular lymphocyte leukemia. Some clones are missing from TCRdb's copy, which holds only in-frame ones; the method was immunoSEQ multiplex PCR. The repertoire holds some 40,000 clones, with 85% as singletons. Source material: CD4+ T cells from blood buffy coats. The source of these receptors is a human donor in good health.

The chain joins TRBV25-1 to TRBJ2-1; D is unresolved. V dropped 2 bases and J dropped 0 bases, with 8 bases sitting between them. The CDR3 covers 15 residues. CDR1 is MGHDK and CDR2 is SYGVNS in the germline V gene. Written as DNA, the CDR3 is TGTGCCAGCAGTGAACTCGGTAGCTCCTACAATGAGCAGTTCTTC. Its translation is CASSELGSSYNEQFF.

The rearrangement links TRBV2 to TRBJ2-7; D tentatively reads TRBD1 or TRBD2 (6 bases each). This CDR3 has 14 residues. Per the germline V gene, CDR1 is SNHLY and CDR2 is FYNNEI. V lost 2 bases and J lost 3, with 11 bases in between. The CDR3 DNA sequence: TGTGCCAGCAGTGAACCCAGGGGAGGCTACGAGCAGTACTTC. Its translation: CASSEPRGGYEQYF.

V is TRBV19 and J is TRBJ1-5; 7 nucleotides line up with TRBD1. The germline CDR1 and CDR2 sequences are LNHDA and SQIVND (reference sequence). The length of the CDR3 is 16 residues. Unmatched junction bases numbered 10, after V lost 7 bases and J lost 1 base. The chain's CDR3 is CASKPTNRGSNQPQHF. In nucleotides, the CDR3 is TGTGCCAGTAAGCCCACTAACAGGGGAAGCAATCAGCCCCAGCATTTT.

This chain uses TRBV5-4 with TRBJ2-1; tentative D call: TRBD1 (6 bases). CDR1 and CDR2 (germline): SGHNT, YYREEE (reference sequence). CDR3 length: 15 residues. V gave up 4 bases and J gave up 4 bases, with 15 bases separating them. CDR3 region: CASSLQGFGYNEQFF. DNA for the CDR3: TGTGCCAGCAGCCTACAGGGTTTTGGGTACAATGAGCAGTTCTTC. Filled out from reference TRBV5-4 and TRBJ2-1, the complete variable domain reads ETGVTQSPTHLIKTRGQQVTLRCSSQSGHNTVSWYQQALGQGPQFIFQYYREEENGRGNFPPRFSGLQFPNYSSELNVNALELDDSALYLCASSLQGFGYNEQFFGPGTRLTVL.

The V and J genes are TRBV6-1 and TRBJ2-1; 10 positions agree with TRBD1. Per germline, CDR1 MNHNS and CDR2 SASEGT. This CDR3 region has 15 residues. With V trimmed by 9 bases and J by 6 bases, 11 bases remained unmatched. The CDR3 here is CASLWAGTGVNEQFF. CDR3 sequence (DNA): TGTGCCAGTCTATGGGCCGGGACAGGGGTCAATGAGCAGTTCTTC.

This rearrangement joins TRBV11-1 to TRBJ1-2, with D uncertain. Trimming removed 5 bases from V and 9 bases from J, with 19 bases in between. This CDR3 is built from 14 residues. Germline V gives CDR1 SGHAT, CDR2 FQDESV (reference sequence). CDR3 sequence (DNA): TGTGCCAGCAGCCCCAGCAGCATCGGAATGAGCTACACCTTC. As protein: CASSPSSIGMSYTF.

The J gene is TRBJ2-3, the V gene TRBV27, with TRBD2 identical over 9 bases. Germline loops: CDR1 MNHEY, CDR2 SMNVEV (reference sequence). The CDR3 sequence is 16 residues long. V lost 3 bases, J lost 4 bases, and 8 bases stayed unmatched. DNA for the CDR3: TGTGCCAGCAGTTTTCGCGGGACTAGCAATTCAGATACGCAGTATTTT. Translation: CASSFRGTSNSDTQYF.

The chain couples TRBV5-4 to TRBJ1-5, with D hard to call. Trimming left V 5 bases short and J 3 bases short, with 9 bases between. Germline CDR1 and CDR2: SGHNT and YYREEE (reference sequence). This CDR3 has 13 residues. CDR3 DNA: TGTGCCAGCAGTCGGGTTCTCAATCAGCCCCAGCATTTT. This sequence encodes CASSRVLNQPQHF.

This clone occurred once. The J gene is TRBJ1-5, the V gene TRBV5-4; unclear D gene. V lost 2 bases and J 7 bases, leaving 7 bases between the germline ends. The CDR3 is made up of 12 amino acids. Germline lookup yields CDR1 SGHNT and CDR2 YYREEE (reference sequence). The CDR3, as DNA: TGTGCCAGCAGCTTTGACGGGCAGCCCCAGCATTTT. This codes for CASSFDGQPQHF.

The rearrangement links TRBV5-4 to TRBJ2-4, with D perhaps matching TRBD1 or TRBD2 (5 bases each). This CDR3 is built from 14 residues. Trimming shortened V by 0 bases and J by 3 bases, and 7 bases separated the two germline ends. The germline V gene has CDR1 SGHNT and CDR2 YYREEE (reference sequence). The DNA of the CDR3 is TGTGCCAGCAGCTTGGTGGGGGACAAAAACATTCAGTACTTC. Amino acids: CASSLVGDKNIQYF.

This sequence joins TRBV19 and TRBJ1-5, with D unclear. CDR1 and CDR2 (germline): LNHDA, SQIVND (reference sequence). The germline V and J ends were trimmed by 3 bases and 6 bases, with 12 bases remaining between them. The CDR3 loop spans 14 amino acids. CDR3 nucleotide sequence: TGTGCCAGTAGTATCAGAGGGTACGGTCAGCCCCAGCATTTT. Its protein is CASSIRGYGQPQHF.

This clone was observed a few times. The rearrangement uses TRBV27 and TRBJ1-4, with a weak D call TRBD1 (6 bases). This CDR3 spans 15 amino acids. Germline CDR1 MNHEY, CDR2 SMNVEV (reference sequence). V lost 7 bases and J 12 bases, leaving 24 bases between the germline ends. CDR3 sequence reads: CASTTPREGERQLFF. The CDR3 DNA reads TGTGCCAGCACCACCCCACGGGAGGGGGAAAGGCAACTGTTTTTT.

This chain uses TRBV7-9 with TRBJ1-4, with D possibly TRBD1 on 5 matching bases. CDR1 SEHNR and CDR2 FQNEAQ come from the germline V gene (reference sequence). The CDR3 sequence is 12 residues long. V was clipped by 5 bases and J by 6 bases, with 7 bases between them. The CDR3 loop reads CASSRQHEKLFF. The DNA for the CDR3 is TGTGCCAGCAGCCGACAGCATGAAAAACTGTTTTTT.

The chain carries TRBV9 and TRBJ1-2; the match to TRBD1 covers 12 bases. Germline values: CDR1 SGDLS, CDR2 YYNGEE. The CDR3 contains 16 residues. V gave up 0 bases and J gave up 5 bases; unmatched junction bases: 5. The DNA of the CDR3 is TGTGCCAGCAGCGTAGCCCCGGGACAGGGGGCATATGGCTACACCTTC. It specifies CASSVAPGQGAYGYTF.

J is TRBJ2-5 and V is TRBV11-2; tentative D call: TRBD2 (5 bases). The J call is uncertain, as TRBJ2-7 better fits the DNA end. From germline, CDR1 is SGHAT and CDR2 FQNNGV. The CDR3 is 14 amino acids. The CDR3 reads CASSSELGSYEQYF. DNA of the CDR3: TGTGCCAGCAGCTCCGAGTTGGGGAGTTACGAGCAGTACTTC.